The 3 T cell receptor beta chains reported below all come from one sample, sequenced in a study of regulatory T cells in long-lasting Graves disease (dated by TCRdb to 2020 to 2022). The sample's time point, from its label and the paper: newly diagnosed GD, antithyroid drugs for less than 3 months. For both TCR sequencing and RNA sequencing, RNA was extracted from PBMCs in TRIzol. The library was produced with multiplex PCR. Sequencing relied on an Illumina HiSeq 4000. TCR beta libraries were built with iRepertoire HTBI primers and Arm-PCR amplification of CDR3 regions. TCRdb ran its own pipeline on the public reads, namely fastp trimming at Q25 and MiXCR clone calling, and kept in-frame beta chains. Rows are combined by CDR3 protein, so each entry shows the most common genes and DNA. Across this sample there are 350,000 to 450,000 distinct CDR3 sequences, with under 15% seen only once. The ten largest make up over 15% of the sample.

These data also formed part of another study, on T cells in Graves' hyperthyroidism and ophthalmopathy.

The material was peripheral blood mononuclear cells (PBMCs), obtained at new diagnosis, from a patient treated with antithyroid drugs. These receptors all stem from a woman aged 25 to 45 with Graves disease. Donor details come from another sample of the same person, matched by shared clones.

There are many counts of this clonotype. This chain joins TRBV30 and TRBJ1-2; D unclear. The CDR3 is 13 residues long. V dropped 3 bases and J dropped 6 bases, with 14 bases sitting between them. Looked up from germline, CDR1 is GTSNPN and CDR2 is SVGIG (reference sequence). This CDR3 is CAWREFTRDGYTF. The CDR3, as DNA: TGTGCCTGGAGGGAGTTTACAAGGGATGGCTACACCTTC.

This clonotype was counted at least ten times. This chain connects TRBV13 to TRBJ2-3, with 8 bases lining up with TRBD2. Germline V gene sequence: CDR1 PRHDT, CDR2 FYEKMQ (reference sequence). The CDR3 is 15 amino acids. The V and J ends lost 3 bases and 0 bases, in that order; junction bases with no gene match: 2. CDR3 loop: CASSFRGGSTDTQYF. Here the CDR3 DNA reads TGTGCCAGCAGCTTCCGGGGGGGGAGCACAGATACGCAGTATTTT.

This clonotype came up many times. The gene calls are TRBV12-3 or TRBV12-4 and TRBJ1-2; perhaps TRBD1 as D (6 bases). V lost 8 bases and J 4 bases, leaving 17 bases between the germline ends. The CDR3 is 14 amino acids. This CDR3 is CASGAGLGGYGYTF. The CDR3 nucleotides are TGTGCCAGCGGGGCCGGGCTAGGGGGCTATGGCTACACCTTC.